This T cell receptor (beta chain) emerged from a study of OX40 agonist ivuxolimab in advanced cancers. Study background: Patient treatment consisted of intravenous ivuxolimab administration every 2 weeks at 0.01 to 10 mg/kg.

TCRdb's table, derived via immunoSEQ multiplex PCR, lists solely in-frame clones and lacks some. The sample yields some 70,000 clones, approximately 84% seen once. This CDR3 has 15 amino acids. Germline V gene lookup returns CDR1 MDHEN and CDR2 SYDVKM. After removal of 5 bases from V and 4 bases from J, the junction contained 10 bases not matched to a gene. The V call is TRBV28, the J call TRBJ2-7; 8 nucleotides align to TRBD1. The specimen comprised CD4+ or CD8+ T cells sorted from blood, sampled in a trial of the OX40 agonist ivuxolimab. This receptor was taken from an adult with an advanced solid tumor such as melanoma, head and neck, liver or kidney cancer. This CDR3 is CASSGPGQASYEQYF. The CDR3, as DNA: TGTGCCAGCAGTGGGCCGGGACAGGCGTCATACGAGCAGTACTTC.